This T cell receptor beta chain was captured in a study of T-cell reconstitution after alpha-beta-depleted transplantation in children. Notes on the study in general: Reported findings indicate that, about two months after transplant, alpha-beta T cells came from several hundred expanded clones, which were derived from non-depleted graft cells. At one year after transplant, newly produced T cells mostly accounted for T-cell counts and diversity. Some patients' high day-60 TCRbeta diversity was traced to surviving recipient T cells and thymic progenitors.

Researchers prepared the TCRbeta library using unique molecular identifiers, the study reports. TCRdb re-derived calls from the PCR reads in MiXCR, one entry per CDR3 protein. The table records hundreds of thousands of distinct CDR3 sequences, 20% to 30% of them present only once. This clonotype was counted ten times or more. Its antigen remains unknown. The length of the CDR3 is 16 residues. V was clipped by 0 bases and J by 0 bases; unmatched bases: 5. CDR1 is MNHEY, CDR2 SVGEGT, per germline. The TCR comes from a female patient between 2 and 15 years old who had a stem cell transplant for congenital amegakaryocytic thrombocytopenia, so the T cells may come from the graft donor. The chain links TRBV6-2 or TRBV6-3 to TRBJ2-7; 7 bases line up with TRBD2. The sample here was PBMCs, mostly from graft donor cells, taken 360 days after TCRalphabeta/CD19-depleted stem cell transplant. DNA for the CDR3: TGTGCCAGCAGTTACTCCAGCGGCGGGAGCTCCTACGAGCAGTACTTC. Translated: CASSYSSGGSSYEQYF.